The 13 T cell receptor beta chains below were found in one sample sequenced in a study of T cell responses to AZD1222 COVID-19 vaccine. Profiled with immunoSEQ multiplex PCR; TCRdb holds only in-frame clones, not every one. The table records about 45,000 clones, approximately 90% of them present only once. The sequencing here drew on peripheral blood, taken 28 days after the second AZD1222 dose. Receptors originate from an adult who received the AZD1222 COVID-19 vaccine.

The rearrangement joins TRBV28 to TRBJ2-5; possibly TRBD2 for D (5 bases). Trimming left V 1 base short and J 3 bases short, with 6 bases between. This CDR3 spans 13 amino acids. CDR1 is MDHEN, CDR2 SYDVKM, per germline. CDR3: CASSLSTKETQYF. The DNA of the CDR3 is TGTGCCAGCAGTTTATCGACTAAAGAGACCCAGTACTTC.

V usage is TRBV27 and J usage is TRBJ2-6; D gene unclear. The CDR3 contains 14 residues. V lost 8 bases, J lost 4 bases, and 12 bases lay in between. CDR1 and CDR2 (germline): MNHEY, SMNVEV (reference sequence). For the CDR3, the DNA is TGTGCCAGCCGCAGTATTTCCGGGGCCAACGTCCTGACTTTC. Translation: CASRSISGANVLTF.

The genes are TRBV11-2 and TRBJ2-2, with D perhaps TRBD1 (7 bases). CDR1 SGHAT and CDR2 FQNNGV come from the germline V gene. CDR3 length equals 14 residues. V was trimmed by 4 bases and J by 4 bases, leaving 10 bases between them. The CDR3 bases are TGTGCCAGCAGCTCCCAGGGGGGCACCGGGGAGCTGTTTTTT. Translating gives CASSSQGGTGELFF. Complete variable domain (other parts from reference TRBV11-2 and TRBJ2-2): EAGVAQSPRYKIIEKRQSVAFWCNPISGHATLYWYQQILGQGPKLLIQFQNNGVVDDSQLPKDRFSAERLKGVDSTLKIQPAKLEDSAVYLCASSSQGGTGELFFGEGSRLTVL.

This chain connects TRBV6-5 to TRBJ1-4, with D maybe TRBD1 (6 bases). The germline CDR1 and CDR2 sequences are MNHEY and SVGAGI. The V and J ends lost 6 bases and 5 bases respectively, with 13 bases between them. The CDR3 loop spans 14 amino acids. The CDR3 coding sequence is TGTGCCAGCAGCGCGACAGGCGGGAATGAAAAACTGTTTTTT. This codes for CASSATGGNEKLFF.

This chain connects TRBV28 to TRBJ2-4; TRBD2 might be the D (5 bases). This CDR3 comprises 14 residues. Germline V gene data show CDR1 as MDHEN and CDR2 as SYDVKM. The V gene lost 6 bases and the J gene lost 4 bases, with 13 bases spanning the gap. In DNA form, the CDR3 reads TGTGCCAGCAGCTCAATCGGAGGTAAAAACATTCAGTACTTC. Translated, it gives CASSSIGGKNIQYF.

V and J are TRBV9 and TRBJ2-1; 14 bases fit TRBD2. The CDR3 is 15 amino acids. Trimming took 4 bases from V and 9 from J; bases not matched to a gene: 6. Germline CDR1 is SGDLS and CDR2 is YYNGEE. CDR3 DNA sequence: TGTGCCAGCAGCCCCCAGACTAGCGGGGGGGGTGAGCAGTTCTTC. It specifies CASSPQTSGGGEQFF.

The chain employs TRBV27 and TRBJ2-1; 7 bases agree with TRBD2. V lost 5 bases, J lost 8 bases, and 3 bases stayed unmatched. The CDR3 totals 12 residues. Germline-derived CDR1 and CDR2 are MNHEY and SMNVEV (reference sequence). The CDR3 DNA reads TGTGCCAGCAGTCCCGGACTAGATGAGCAGTTCTTC. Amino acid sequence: CASSPGLDEQFF.

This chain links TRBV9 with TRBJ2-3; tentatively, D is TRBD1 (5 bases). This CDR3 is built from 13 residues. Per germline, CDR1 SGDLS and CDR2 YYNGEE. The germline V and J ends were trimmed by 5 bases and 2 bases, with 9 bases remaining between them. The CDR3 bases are TGTGCCAGCAGGGGCAGGGCCACAGATACGCAGTATTTT. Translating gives CASRGRATDTQYF.

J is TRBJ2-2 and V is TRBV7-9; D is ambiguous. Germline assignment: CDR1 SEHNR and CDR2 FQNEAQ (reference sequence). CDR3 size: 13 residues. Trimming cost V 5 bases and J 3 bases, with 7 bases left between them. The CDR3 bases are TGTGCCAGCAGCCGAGATTACACCGGGGAGCTGTTTTTT. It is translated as CASSRDYTGELFF.

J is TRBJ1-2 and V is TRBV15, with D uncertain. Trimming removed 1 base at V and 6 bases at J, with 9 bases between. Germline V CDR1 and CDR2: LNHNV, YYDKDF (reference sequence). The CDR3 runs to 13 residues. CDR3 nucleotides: TGTGCCACCAGCAGAGGTGAAAGGGATGGCTACACCTTC. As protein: CATSRGERDGYTF.

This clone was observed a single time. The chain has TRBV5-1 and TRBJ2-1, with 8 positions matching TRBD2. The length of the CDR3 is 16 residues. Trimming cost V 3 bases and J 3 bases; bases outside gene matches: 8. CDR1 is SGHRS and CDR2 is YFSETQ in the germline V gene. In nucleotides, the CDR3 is TGCGCCAGCAGCTCTGGGGCTAGCGGGCGCTACAATGAGCAGTTCTTC. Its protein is CASSSGASGRYNEQFF.

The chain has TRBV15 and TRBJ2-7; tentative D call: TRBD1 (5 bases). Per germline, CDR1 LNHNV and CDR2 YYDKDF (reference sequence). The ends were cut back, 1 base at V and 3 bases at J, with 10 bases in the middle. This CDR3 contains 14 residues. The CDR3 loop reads CATSRGSDSYEQYF. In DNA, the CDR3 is TGTGCCACCAGCAGAGGCTCTGACAGCTACGAGCAGTACTTC.

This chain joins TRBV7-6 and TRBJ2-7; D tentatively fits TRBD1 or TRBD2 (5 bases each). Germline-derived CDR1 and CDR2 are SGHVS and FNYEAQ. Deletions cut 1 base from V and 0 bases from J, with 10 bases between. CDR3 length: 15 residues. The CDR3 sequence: CASSLGGTPSYEQYF. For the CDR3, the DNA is TGTGCCAGCAGCTTAGGGGGGACGCCCTCCTACGAGCAGTACTTC. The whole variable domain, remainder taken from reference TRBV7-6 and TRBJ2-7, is GAGVSQSPRYKVTKRGQDVALRCDPISGHVSLYWYRQALGQGPEFLTYFNYEAQQDKSGLPNDRFSAERPEGSISTLTIQRTEQRDSAMYRCASSLGGTPSYEQYFGPGTRLTVT.